The 21 T cell receptor beta chains reported below all come from one sample, sequenced in a study of cytomegalovirus exposure and HLA in healthy donors. PCR was performed using 60 Vbeta and 13 Jbeta primers. Here immunoSEQ multiplex PCR was the method, and the copy in TCRdb shows in-frame clones only, minus some. The sample yields about 100,000 clones, approximately 80% seen once. Sequencing input: PBMCs. The receptor set was obtained from a male donor in good health and CMV-seronegative.

Only one count was recorded for this clone. This rearrangement joins TRBV6-5 to TRBJ2-7; D call uncertain. Germline CDR1 MNHEY, CDR2 SVGAGI. Deletions cut 6 bases from V and 1 base from J, with 13 bases between. The CDR3 covers 14 residues. The CDR3 DNA follows: TGTGCCAGCAGGGCCGACCGACAATCCTACGAGCAGTACTTC. As protein: CASRADRQSYEQYF.

The chain employs TRBV9 and TRBJ1-1, with 8 bases fitting TRBD1. Trimming at V came to 4 bases and at J to 6 bases, leaving 14 bases not matched to a gene. This CDR3 spans 16 amino acids. CDR1 and CDR2 from the germline V gene are SGDLS and YYNGEE. The CDR3 reads CASSPQRQGKSAEAFF. In DNA, the CDR3 is TGTGCCAGCAGCCCCCAGAGACAGGGGAAGAGCGCTGAAGCTTTCTTT.

The gene calls are TRBV4-2 and TRBJ1-4, with D perhaps TRBD1 (5 bases). The V gene's germline CDR1 is LGHNA and CDR2 YNFKEQ. V dropped 2 bases and J dropped 3 bases, with 13 bases sitting between them. This CDR3 has 16 residues. Written as DNA, the CDR3 is TGTGCCAGCAGCCAACTAGGACAAACTCCTAATGAAAAACTGTTTTTT. It encodes CASSQLGQTPNEKLFF.

V gene TRBV5-1 combines with J gene TRBJ2-1, with 13 bases identical to TRBD2. The CDR3 is 16 residues long. The ends lost 0 bases at V and 9 bases at J; junction bases unmatched: 6. Germline loops: CDR1 SGHRS, CDR2 YFSETQ. The CDR3 DNA reads TGCGCCAGCAGCTTGGGGACTAGCGGGAGCCTCAGTGAGCAGTTCTTC. Translation gives CASSLGTSGSLSEQFF.

CDR3 coding DNA: TGTGCCAGCAGCTTGCTAGCGGGAGGACCTTCCTACGAGCAGTACTTC. It specifies CASSLLAGGPSYEQYF. The chain has TRBV7-6 and TRBJ2-7; 11 positions match TRBD2. The CDR3 totals 16 residues. J gave up 1 base and V 3 bases, and 5 bases lay outside the gene matches. CDR1 and CDR2 (germline): SGHVS, FNYEAQ.

This chain links TRBV7-9 with TRBJ1-2; TRBD1 matches at 7 bases. CDR3 length equals 14 residues. The J segment lost 4 bases and the V segment lost 4 bases, leaving 6 bases of the junction unmatched. CDR1 SEHNR and CDR2 FQNEAQ come from the germline V gene (reference sequence). CDR3 loop: CASSSGQRLYGYTF. Written as DNA, the CDR3 is TGTGCCAGCAGCTCGGGACAGCGACTCTATGGCTACACCTTC.

The rearrangement uses TRBV29-1 and TRBJ2-2; D is uncertain. CDR3 length: 12 residues. V was cut by 5 bases and J by 0 bases, with 4 bases left in between. Per the germline V gene, CDR1 is SQVTM and CDR2 is ANQGSEA. CDR3 DNA sequence: TGCAGCGTTCGTACGAACACCGGGGAGCTGTTTTTT. It encodes CSVRTNTGELFF.

The chain is built from TRBV11-2 and TRBJ1-3; no clear D. This CDR3 region has 14 residues. From germline, CDR1 is SGHAT and CDR2 FQNNGV. V dropped 5 bases and J dropped 5 bases, with 13 bases sitting between them. The CDR3 DNA is TGTGCCAGCAGCGACCCGGGTAGGAGAAACACCATATATTTT. Translating it yields CASSDPGRRNTIYF.

This chain joins TRBV18 and TRBJ1-1; D might be TRBD1 (5 bases). The CDR3 has 14 residues. The germline V gene has CDR1 KGHSH and CDR2 LQKENI. V was clipped by 1 base and J by 5 bases, with 11 bases between them. The CDR3 region has the DNA TGTGCCAGCTCACCACAGGGAGGGGAAACTGAAGCTTTCTTT. Translating it yields CASSPQGGETEAFF.

As for this clone: At the DNA level, this CDR3 is encoded by other sequences in the same sample as well. The chain uses TRBV9 and TRBJ2-7, with 7 bases identical to TRBD1. Germline loops: CDR1 SGDLS, CDR2 YYNGEE. The CDR3 consists of 14 residues. Unmatched junction bases numbered 0, after V lost 0 bases and J lost 0 bases. CDR3 coding DNA: TGTGCCAGCAGCGTAGGGGACAGCTCCTACGAGCAGTACTTC. This translates into CASSVGDSSYEQYF.

In the case of this clone: The same CDR3 arises from other DNA sequences in this sample as well. The J gene is TRBJ2-7, the V gene TRBV18, with 8 nucleotides matching TRBD1. The germline gives CDR1 KGHSH, CDR2 LQKENI. This CDR3 comprises 14 residues. V shed 6 bases and J 3 bases; nucleotides not matched to a gene: 7. The CDR3 sequence is CASSPGQGIYEQYF. The CDR3 DNA is TGTGCCAGCTCCCCAGGACAGGGAATCTACGAGCAGTACTTC.

The V and J genes are TRBV4-1 and TRBJ2-5; the D gene is possibly TRBD2 (5 bases). Germline V gene sequence: CDR1 MGHRA, CDR2 YSYEKL. V was clipped by 2 bases and J by 4 bases, with 14 bases between them. CDR3 size: 15 residues. The CDR3 loop reads CASSQTGVAGETQYF. The CDR3 DNA reads as TGCGCCAGCAGCCAAACCGGGGTAGCCGGAGAGACCCAGTACTTC.

The chain carries TRBV5-6 and TRBJ2-7; 7 nucleotides line up with TRBD1. In germline, CDR1 is SGHDT, CDR2 YYEEEE. This CDR3 spans 14 amino acids. V lost 5 bases and J lost 3; bases outside the gene matches: 8. The chain's CDR3 is CASRETGQYYEQYF. CDR3 coding DNA: TGTGCCAGCAGAGAGACGGGACAGTACTACGAGCAGTACTTC.

The chain carries TRBV5-1 and TRBJ1-2; 7 bases align to TRBD1. The V and J ends lost 4 bases and 4 bases, in that order; junction bases with no gene match: 19. Germline assignment: CDR1 SGHRS and CDR2 YFSETQ. The CDR3 is 18 residues long. CDR3 sequence reads: CASSVNRGQRSGAYGYTF. The CDR3 DNA reads TGCGCCAGCAGCGTAAACCGGGGACAGAGATCTGGAGCCTATGGCTACACCTTC.

The genes are TRBV4-2 and TRBJ2-3, with D perhaps matching TRBD1 (5 bases). Deletions cut 1 base from V and 2 bases from J, with 7 bases between. CDR3 length equals 14 residues. The germline V gene encodes CDR1 LGHNA and CDR2 YNFKEQ. The CDR3 spells CASSQARDTDTQYF. CDR3 nucleotides: TGTGCCAGCAGCCAAGCCAGGGACACAGATACGCAGTATTTT.

The chain joins TRBV11-2 to TRBJ2-3; 9 positions match TRBD2. Germline trimming cut 2 bases from V and 6 bases from J; bases unmatched to any gene: 12. The CDR3 spans 17 residues. Germline V gene lookup returns CDR1 SGHAT and CDR2 FQNNGV. The CDR3 sequence is CASSLPPLGLAGDTQYF. CDR3 coding DNA: TGTGCCAGCAGCTTACCCCCGTTGGGACTAGCAGGGGATACGCAGTATTTT. The full variable domain, completed using reference TRBV11-2 and TRBJ2-3, is EAGVAQSPRYKIIEKRQSVAFWCNPISGHATLYWYQQILGQGPKLLIQFQNNGVVDDSQLPKDRFSAERLKGVDSTLKIQPAKLEDSAVYLCASSLPPLGLAGDTQYFGPGTRLTVL.

The chain recombines TRBV30 with TRBJ2-3; tentatively, D is TRBD2 (5 bases). In germline, CDR1 is GTSNPN, CDR2 SVGIG (reference sequence). V lost 6 bases to trimming and J lost 0 bases, with 10 bases between them. CDR3 length: 13 residues. CDR3 sequence reads: CACRGSSTDTQYF. CDR3 DNA sequence: TGTGCCTGTCGGGGTTCTAGCACAGATACGCAGTATTTT.

This clone was recorded only once. The rearrangement joins TRBV30 to TRBJ1-5; 9 bases agree with TRBD1. This CDR3 contains 18 residues. Germline V gene sequence: CDR1 GTSNPN, CDR2 SVGIG (reference sequence). V lost 0 bases and J lost 0; bases outside the gene matches: 9. CDR3 DNA sequence: TGTGCCTGGAGTGTACGGGACAGGGATCTCTTTAGCAATCAGCCCCAGCATTTT. Translated, it gives CAWSVRDRDLFSNQPQHF.

The V and J genes are TRBV7-2 and TRBJ2-1; 8 bases map to TRBD1. Germline CDR1 is SGHTA and CDR2 is FQGNSA. The J segment lost 7 bases and the V segment lost 3 bases, leaving 5 bases of the junction unmatched. This CDR3 comprises 14 residues. CDR3 coding DNA: TGTGCCAGCAGCTTTCGGACAGGGTGGAATGAGCAGTTCTTC. It encodes CASSFRTGWNEQFF.

The gene calls are TRBV7-8 and TRBJ2-1; 7 bases fit TRBD1. Germline-derived CDR1 and CDR2 are SGHVS and FQNEAQ. The CDR3 totals 14 residues. Trimming removed 1 base from V and 5 bases from J; junction bases left unmatched: 2. The CDR3 protein is CASSLGTGNNEQFF. CDR3 bases: TGTGCCAGCAGCTTAGGGACAGGTAACAATGAGCAGTTCTTC.

The CDR3 DNA sequence: TGTGCCAGCAGGGAAAAACCGGGACAGGGACCCTACGAGCAGTACTTC. Translated: CASREKPGQGPYEQYF. The chain uses TRBV7-3 and TRBJ2-5; 9 bases are a match to TRBD1. TRBJ2-7 explains the end of the DNA better; the J call may be wrong. Germline CDR1 is SGHTA and CDR2 is FQGTGA. The CDR3 runs 16 residues.